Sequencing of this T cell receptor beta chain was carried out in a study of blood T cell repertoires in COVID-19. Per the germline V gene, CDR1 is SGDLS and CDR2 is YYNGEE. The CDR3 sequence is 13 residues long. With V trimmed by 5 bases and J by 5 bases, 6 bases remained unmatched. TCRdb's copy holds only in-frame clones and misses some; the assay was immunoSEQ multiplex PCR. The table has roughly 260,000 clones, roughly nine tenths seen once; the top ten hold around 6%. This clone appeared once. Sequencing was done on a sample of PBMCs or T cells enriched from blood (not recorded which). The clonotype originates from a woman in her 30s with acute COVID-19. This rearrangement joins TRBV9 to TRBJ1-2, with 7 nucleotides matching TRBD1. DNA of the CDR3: TGTGCCAGCAGTAACAGGGGTGGTTATGGCTACACCTTC. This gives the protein CASSNRGGYGYTF.